Listed here are 28 T cell receptor beta chains from one sample, sequenced in a study of blood T cell repertoires in COVID-19. Profiling relied on immunoSEQ multiplex PCR, and the TCRdb table lists in-frame clones only, not all of them. The sample holds 150,000 or so clones, around 85% seen once. Sequenced material: peripheral blood. The source is a woman aged 40 to 50 with active or convalescent COVID-19.

This chain joins TRBV6-5 and TRBJ1-5; D gene ambiguous. Germline CDR1 is MNHEY and CDR2 is SVGAGI. The V end lost 0 bases, the J end lost 5 bases, and 11 bases lay between the germline ends. This CDR3 has 15 amino acids. The CDR3 loop is CASSYSGGNHQPQHF. CDR3 DNA sequence: TGTGCCAGCAGTTACTCGGGAGGGAACCATCAGCCCCAGCATTTT.

The rearrangement joins TRBV4-3 to TRBJ1-6; a weak D match, TRBD1 (5 bases). Trimming left V 0 bases short and J 0 bases short, with 12 bases between. The CDR3 totals 18 residues. Germline V gene lookup returns CDR1 LGHNA and CDR2 YSLEER. The CDR3 nucleotides read TGCGCCAGCAGCCAAGAGTTGTACAGGAGCTCCTATAATTCACCCCTCCACTTT. It specifies CASSQELYRSSYNSPLHF.

This chain joins TRBV13 and TRBJ1-6, with D perhaps matching TRBD1 (5 bases). Per germline, CDR1 PRHDT and CDR2 FYEKMQ (reference sequence). V dropped 4 bases and J dropped 2 bases, with 12 bases sitting between them. There are 16 residues in the CDR3. The CDR3 loop reads CASSSGSRTYNSPLHF. CDR3 DNA: TGTGCCAGCAGCTCAGGGTCGCGCACCTATAATTCACCCCTCCACTTT.

V is TRBV5-4 and J is TRBJ1-2; 7 positions match TRBD1. Losses at the gene ends were 3 bases for V and 2 bases for J; bases not matched to a gene: 1. CDR3 length: 13 amino acids. CDR1 SGHNT and CDR2 YYREEE come from the germline V gene (reference sequence). The CDR3 DNA reads as TGTGCCAGCAGCTCGGGACAGAACTATGGCTACACCTTC. Translated: CASSSGQNYGYTF.

About this clone: A much larger clone differs from this one at a single base, so this may be a read error. The chain is built from TRBV9 and TRBJ1-1; D might be TRBD1 (6 bases). Trimming shortened V by 3 bases and J by 4 bases, and 22 bases separated the two germline ends. CDR1 and CDR2 (germline): SGDLS, YYNGEE. The CDR3 has 17 residues. CDR3 loop: CASSGGLGGAVGTEAFF. The CDR3 DNA is TGTGCCAGCAGCGGAGGTCTGGGGGGGGCAGTAGGCACTGAAGCTTTCTTT.

The gene calls are TRBV9 and TRBJ1-2; D remains unclear. The V gene lost 4 bases and the J gene lost 5 bases, with 6 bases spanning the gap. The CDR3 runs to 11 residues. In germline, CDR1 is SGDLS, CDR2 YYNGEE. Here the CDR3 reads CASSSRYGYTF. Written as DNA, the CDR3 is TGTGCCAGCAGCAGTCGGTATGGCTACACCTTC.

V usage is TRBV25-1 and J usage is TRBJ1-1, with D maybe TRBD1 (6 bases). V dropped 3 bases and J dropped 5 bases, with 7 bases sitting between them. CDR1 is MGHDK, CDR2 SYGVNS, per germline. The CDR3 extends over 12 amino acids. The CDR3 protein is CASSEGTTEAFF. DNA of the CDR3: TGTGCCAGCAGTGAGGGGACAACTGAAGCTTTCTTT. The full variable domain, with the rest looked up from reference TRBV25-1 and TRBJ1-1, is EADIYQTPRYLVIGTGKKITLECSQTMGHDKMYWYQQDPGMELHLIHYSYGVNSTEKGDLSSESTVSRIRTEHFPLTLESARPSHTSQYLCASSEGTTEAFFGQGTRLTVV.

V gene TRBV5-1 combines with J gene TRBJ2-1; possible D gene TRBD2, 6 bases. The CDR3 extends over 15 amino acids. V gave up 0 bases and J gave up 7 bases, with 14 bases separating them. Germline V lookup: CDR1 SGHRS, CDR2 YFSETQ. The CDR3: CASSLGDSTQNEQFF. The CDR3 DNA is TGCGCCAGCAGCTTGGGGGACTCGACGCAGAATGAGCAGTTCTTC.

This chain connects TRBV6-1 to TRBJ1-2; unclear D gene. There are 11 residues in the CDR3. Germline CDR1 and CDR2: MNHNS and SASEGT. Trimming stripped 3 bases from V and 4 bases from J, with 3 bases between. The CDR3 spells CASSEAYGYTF. As DNA, the CDR3 is TGTGCCAGCAGTGAGGCCTATGGCTACACCTTC.

The chain employs TRBV9 and TRBJ2-3, with 9 bases matching TRBD1. The junction had 1 base not matched to a gene; V was cut back by 0 bases and J by 5 bases. The CDR3 runs 14 residues. CDR1 and CDR2 (germline): SGDLS, YYNGEE. The CDR3 DNA sequence: TGTGCCAGCAGCGTAGGACAGGGGGTAGATACGCAGTATTTT. Translating it yields CASSVGQGVDTQYF.

The V call is TRBV10-3, the J call TRBJ1-1; 8 bases fit TRBD1. Germline V gives CDR1 ENHRY, CDR2 SYGVKD. This CDR3 comprises 15 residues. V shed 2 bases and J 3 bases; nucleotides not matched to a gene: 5. The CDR3 protein is CAISENGQGYTEAFF. For the CDR3, the DNA is TGTGCCATCAGTGAGAATGGACAGGGCTACACTGAAGCTTTCTTT.

This clone was found a few times. The chain uses TRBV11-2 and TRBJ1-4; TRBD1 matches 9 bases. This CDR3 comprises 14 residues. CDR1 and CDR2 from the germline V gene are SGHAT and FQNNGV. Losses at the gene ends were 4 bases for V and 8 bases for J; bases not matched to a gene: 5. Here the CDR3 DNA reads TGTGCCAGCAGCTCACAGGGGGCGAGGGAAAAACTGTTTTTT. This sequence encodes CASSSQGAREKLFF. The entire variable domain, with the rest obtained from reference TRBV11-2 and TRBJ1-4, is as follows: EAGVAQSPRYKIIEKRQSVAFWCNPISGHATLYWYQQILGQGPKLLIQFQNNGVVDDSQLPKDRFSAERLKGVDSTLKIQPAKLEDSAVYLCASSSQGAREKLFFGSGTQLSVL.

This chain uses TRBV5-1 with TRBJ2-5; D might be TRBD2 (6 bases). Germline assignment: CDR1 SGHRS and CDR2 YFSETQ. V gave up 5 bases and J gave up 5 bases, with 16 bases separating them. The CDR3 length is 14 residues. The CDR3 here is CASSLGGPGETQYF. CDR3 in DNA: TGCGCCAGCAGTCTAGGAGGGCCTGGGGAGACCCAGTACTTC.

V usage is TRBV11-2 and J usage is TRBJ1-2, with 10 bases that match TRBD1. The ends lost 5 bases at V and 4 bases at J; junction bases unmatched: 13. The CDR3 loop spans 17 amino acids. Germline lookup yields CDR1 SGHAT and CDR2 FQNNGV. CDR3 nucleotide sequence: TGTGCCAGCAGCCTCCGACAGGGGGCGCAGGTGGTCTATGGCTACACCTTC. This sequence encodes CASSLRQGAQVVYGYTF.

The chain combines TRBV5-1 with TRBJ2-7; TRBD1 matches at 9 bases. The ends lost 6 bases at V and 2 bases at J; junction bases unmatched: 3. The CDR3 totals 13 residues. Germline CDR1 and CDR2: SGHRS and YFSETQ. For the CDR3, the DNA is TGCGCCAGCACCGGGACAGGGACCTACGAGCAGTACTTC. This codes for CASTGTGTYEQYF.

The rearrangement uses TRBV25-1 and TRBJ1-5; weak D call: TRBD1 (6 bases). The CDR3 runs 15 residues. The V end lost 4 bases, the J end lost 6 bases, and 16 bases lay between the germline ends. The germline V gene has CDR1 MGHDK and CDR2 SYGVNS. The CDR3: CASSGGDGGSQPQHF. Here the CDR3 DNA reads TGTGCCAGCAGTGGGGGTGATGGGGGCTCTCAGCCCCAGCATTTT.

The chain carries TRBV4-1 and TRBJ1-4; D gene unclear. CDR1 MGHRA and CDR2 YSYEKL come from the germline V gene. The CDR3 spans 16 residues. Trimming removed 5 bases from V and 11 bases from J, with 24 bases in between. The CDR3 protein is CASSARPPTEGSKLFF. In DNA, the CDR3 is TGCGCCAGCAGCGCACGCCCCCCCACCGAGGGATCGAAACTGTTTTTT.

The chain has TRBV19 and TRBJ1-2; D remains ambiguous. V lost 5 bases and J lost 8, with 15 bases in between. Looked up from germline, CDR1 is LNHDA and CDR2 is SQIVND (reference sequence). The CDR3 loop spans 13 amino acids. The CDR3 DNA sequence: TGTGCCAGTAGTCCGGGGTTCTCGGGCGGCTACACCTTC. It codes for CASSPGFSGGYTF.

The chain combines TRBV28 with TRBJ1-4, with 9 bases identical to TRBD1. Germline loops: CDR1 MDHEN, CDR2 SYDVKM. Germline trimming cut 9 bases from V and 8 bases from J; bases unmatched to any gene: 4. The CDR3 is made up of 12 amino acids. CDR3 region: CASGTGPEKLFF. Written as DNA, the CDR3 is TGTGCCAGTGGGACAGGGCCCGAAAAACTGTTTTTT. The full variable domain, rest sourced from reference TRBV28 and TRBJ1-4, is DVKVTQSSRYLVKRTGEKVFLECVQDMDHENMFWYRQDPGLGLRLIYFSYDVKMKEKGDIPEGYSVSREKKERFSLILESASTNQTSMYLCASGTGPEKLFFGSGTQLSVL.

This chain joins TRBV6-4 and TRBJ1-3; D is unresolved. Germline CDR1 MRHNA, CDR2 SNTAGT. The V and J ends lost 6 bases and 0 bases respectively, with 15 bases between them. This CDR3 contains 16 residues. The CDR3 region is CASSTLSGPSGNTIYF. For the CDR3, the DNA is TGTGCCAGCAGCACACTCTCTGGGCCCTCTGGAAACACCATATATTTT.

This chain uses TRBV19 with TRBJ2-7; D might be TRBD1 (5 bases). V lost 4 bases and J 2 bases, leaving 12 bases between the germline ends. Germline V gives CDR1 LNHDA, CDR2 SQIVND (reference sequence). CDR3 length equals 14 residues. The CDR3: CASSTGIVAYEQYF. DNA of the CDR3: TGTGCCAGTAGTACAGGGATCGTTGCCTACGAGCAGTACTTC.

This clone was seen only once. The genes are TRBV9 and TRBJ1-6; 8 bases align to TRBD1. This CDR3 region has 15 residues. The V gene end was trimmed by 3 bases and the J gene end by 8 bases; junction bases not matched to a gene: 7. The germline V gene has CDR1 SGDLS and CDR2 YYNGEE. The CDR3 DNA follows: TGTGCCAGCAGCGCGACAGGGGCCGTGGATTCACCCCTCCACTTT. This translates into CASSATGAVDSPLHF.

The chain is built from TRBV3-1 (or the pseudogene TRBV3-2) and TRBJ2-5, with 8 bases that match TRBD2. This CDR3 spans 17 amino acids. CDR1 and CDR2 from the germline V gene are LGHDT and YNNKEL (reference sequence). V lost 1 base, J lost 5 bases, and 12 bases stayed unmatched. The CDR3 region is CASSQAGLAGGGETQYF. The DNA of the CDR3 is TGTGCCAGCAGCCAAGCCGGCCTAGCGGGCGGTGGGGAGACCCAGTACTTC.

The rearrangement links TRBV27 to TRBJ2-7; maybe TRBD2 (5 bases). The germline V gene encodes CDR1 MNHEY and CDR2 SMNVEV (reference sequence). V lost 4 bases, J lost 1 base, and 5 bases lay in between. There are 12 residues in the CDR3. The CDR3 DNA is TGTGCCAGCAGTTCGGGGTCCTACGAGCAGTACTTC. Its translation: CASSSGSYEQYF.

The J gene is TRBJ2-3, the V gene TRBV19, with 7 bases fitting TRBD1. The CDR3 is 14 amino acids. Per germline, CDR1 LNHDA and CDR2 SQIVND (reference sequence). V trimming: 7 bases; J trimming: 8 bases; junction bases outside the gene matches: 12. This chain's CDR3 is CASMKQGSDGTQYF. In DNA form, the CDR3 reads TGTGCCAGTATGAAACAGGGGAGCGATGGTACGCAGTATTTT.

The chain recombines TRBV18 with TRBJ1-2; possible D gene TRBD1, 6 bases. Trimming removed 0 bases from V and 6 bases from J, with 11 bases in between. There are 14 residues in the CDR3. CDR1 is KGHSH, CDR2 LQKENI, per germline. CDR3 protein: CASSPPGRGHGYTF. CDR3 bases: TGTGCCAGCTCACCACCGGGCAGGGGACATGGCTACACCTTC.

This clone appeared a single time. V gene TRBV19 combines with J gene TRBJ1-1; 7 nucleotides match TRBD1. The CDR3 is 15 amino acids. From germline, CDR1 is LNHDA and CDR2 SQIVND (reference sequence). Losses at the gene ends were 6 bases for V and 4 bases for J; bases not matched to a gene: 11. CDR3 coding DNA: TGTGCCAGTAGGAAGAGGGACAGCGAGAGCACTGAAGCTTTCTTT. Its protein product is CASRKRDSESTEAFF.

In regard to this clone: The sample contains more than one DNA sequence encoding this CDR3. V is TRBV10-1 and J is TRBJ1-1, with a possible D match to TRBD1 (6 bases). V was shortened by 4 bases and J by 3 bases, with 12 bases between the two germline ends. The CDR3 runs 14 residues. CDR1 and CDR2 (germline): WNHNN, SYGVQD (reference sequence). The CDR3 DNA is TGCGCCAGCAGTGCTACAGGGTCGGACACTGAAGCTTTCTTT. Protein: CASSATGSDTEAFF.